This T cell receptor (beta chain) came from a study of cytomegalovirus exposure and HLA in healthy donors. The CDR3 spans 13 residues. The V end was cut by 3 bases, the J end by 4 bases, with 6 bases between. CDR1 is WNHNN and CDR2 is SYGVQD in the germline V gene (reference sequence). Primers for the PCR totalled 60 Vbeta and 13 Jbeta. Produced via immunoSEQ multiplex PCR; TCRdb's table is partial and in-frame only. The sample holds nearly 200,000 clones, about nine tenths seen once. This clone was recorded a few times. The antigen remains unidentified. Study-level points and caveats: Among TCR beta chains, those listed as cytomegalovirus-associated numbered around 160.

The sequencing input was PBMCs. V gene TRBV10-1 combines with J gene TRBJ2-2; D unresolved. This sequence was found in a man aged 30-40 years in good health and CMV-seronegative. As DNA, the CDR3 is TGCGCCAGCAGTGAACGGTTCACCGGGGAGCTGTTTTTT. This translates into CASSERFTGELFF.